Given below is one T cell receptor beta chain in context. Its matching antigen is unknown. TCRdb reanalysed the reads using MiXCR and keeps one entry per CDR3 protein. The table includes approximately 910,000 distinct CDR3 sequences, 30% to 40% detected once. This record comes from a study of T cell repertoires in cytomegalovirus infection. J gave up 4 bases and V 5 bases, and 6 bases lay outside the gene matches. This CDR3 has 15 residues. Germline V lookup: CDR1 MNHNS, CDR2 SASEGT. This material consisted of cultured CD8+ T cells from PBMCs, taken from culture after CMV antigen stimulation. This rearrangement joins TRBV6-1 to TRBJ2-1; 9 nucleotides align to TRBD2. The TCR sequence derives from a human donor in good health (CMV status not recorded). Some clones in this sample may be carry-over from other donors' samples. CDR3 bases: TGTGCCAGCAGTCATCGACTAGCGGCTTACAATGAGCAGTTCTTC. Protein: CASSHRLAAYNEQFF.